Presented here are 21 T cell receptor beta chains from one specimen sequenced in a study of cytotoxic CD8 clonotypes in ibrutinib-treated CLL. Method: immunoSEQ multiplex PCR; TCRdb's copy keeps in-frame clones and lacks some. The repertoire holds approximately 320,000 clones, with roughly two thirds as singletons. The sample was PBMCs, taken after 36 months of ibrutinib treatment. These receptors were obtained from a human donor with chronic lymphocytic leukemia.

The chain joins TRBV27 to TRBJ1-5; maybe TRBD1 (5 bases). The germline V and J ends were trimmed by 5 bases and 4 bases, with 18 bases remaining between them. There are 16 residues in the CDR3. Per germline, CDR1 MNHEY and CDR2 SMNVEV (reference sequence). This chain's CDR3 is CASSRAGTVGNQPQHF. The DNA of the CDR3 is TGTGCCAGCAGTCGCGCCGGGACGGTGGGGAATCAGCCCCAGCATTTT.

This clone was counted ten times or more. V and J are TRBV6-5 and TRBJ1-2, with unresolved D. The CDR3 sequence is 14 residues long. Germline CDR1 is MNHEY and CDR2 is SVGAGI. V lost 0 bases and J lost 7, with 12 bases in between. CDR3 region: CASSYSKSTGGYTF. The CDR3 nucleotides read TGTGCCAGCAGTTACTCGAAGTCGACGGGTGGCTACACCTTC.

The chain links TRBV5-1 to TRBJ2-1; D may be TRBD1 or TRBD2 (5 bases each). Germline V gene data show CDR1 as SGHRS and CDR2 as YFSETQ. CDR3 length: 16 amino acids. Trimming cost V 0 bases and J 5 bases, with 15 bases left between them. This chain's CDR3 is CASSLVGTLHHNEQFF. CDR3 DNA: TGCGCCAGCAGCTTGGTAGGGACCCTTCACCACAATGAGCAGTTCTTC.

The rearrangement links TRBV29-1 to TRBJ1-2; 7 bases match TRBD1. The CDR3 covers 14 residues. The germline V gene has CDR1 SQVTM and CDR2 ANQGSEA. V dropped 7 bases and J dropped 2; count of bases not matched to a gene: 10. The CDR3 protein is CSALTGYPNYGYTF. The CDR3 nucleotides are TGCAGCGCCCTGACAGGGTACCCCAACTATGGCTACACCTTC.

This rearrangement joins TRBV10-2 to TRBJ2-1, with 7 bases identical to TRBD2. From germline, CDR1 is WSHSY and CDR2 SAAADI. The CDR3 has 14 residues. J lost 10 bases, V lost 4 bases, and 10 bases had no gene match. This CDR3 reads CASSVQRGRQEQFF. CDR3 in DNA: TGCGCCAGCAGTGTCCAGCGGGGTCGTCAAGAGCAGTTCTTC.

The rearrangement uses TRBV11-2 and TRBJ1-2; no definite D call. V was shortened by 4 bases and J by 4 bases, with 16 bases between the two germline ends. The CDR3 loop spans 15 amino acids. The germline CDR1 and CDR2 sequences are SGHAT and FQNNGV. CDR3 protein: CASSSRPGGPYGYTF. The CDR3 DNA reads as TGTGCCAGCAGCTCCCGTCCAGGAGGCCCCTATGGCTACACCTTC.

The table lists this clone with a few counts. The rearrangement uses TRBV7-6 and TRBJ2-7; 9 bases are shared with TRBD1. Germline-derived CDR1 and CDR2 are SGHVS and FNYEAQ. Trimming cost V 5 bases and J 6 bases; bases outside gene matches: 2. The CDR3 consists of 12 residues. CDR3 region: CASSEQGAEQYF. In DNA, the CDR3 is TGTGCCAGCAGCGAACAGGGGGCCGAGCAGTACTTC.

In its sample, this clone was seen a few times. The V call is TRBV19, the J call TRBJ2-1; 9 bases fit TRBD2. V shed 6 bases and J 8 bases; nucleotides not matched to a gene: 8. Germline V lookup: CDR1 LNHDA, CDR2 SQIVND (reference sequence). This CDR3 spans 14 amino acids. The CDR3 sequence is CASRPSGNPDEQFF. The CDR3 DNA reads TGTGCCAGTAGGCCTAGCGGGAATCCGGATGAGCAGTTCTTC.

The chain joins TRBV10-3 to TRBJ2-2; D not certain. The CDR3 runs 12 residues. Germline V gene lookup returns CDR1 ENHRY and CDR2 SYGVKD. The germline V and J ends were trimmed by 11 bases and 4 bases, with 11 bases remaining between them. The CDR3 region has the DNA TGTGCCTCAGAAGACCGCACCGGGGAGCTGTTTTTT. It is translated as CASEDRTGELFF.

The chain joins TRBV18 to TRBJ1-1; a possible D gene is TRBD1 (5 bases). The CDR3 has 14 residues. CDR1 is KGHSH and CDR2 is LQKENI in the germline V gene. Deletions cut 3 bases from V and 2 bases from J, with 10 bases between. The CDR3, as DNA: TGTGCCAGCTCACCCTCGGGGCCAAACACTGAAGCTTTCTTT. It yields the protein CASSPSGPNTEAFF.

This chain uses TRBV9 with TRBJ2-3, with a weak D call TRBD2 (5 bases). The CDR3 consists of 13 residues. Between the trimmed V and J ends, which lost 3 bases and 6 bases, there was a span of 11 bases. Germline lookup yields CDR1 SGDLS and CDR2 YYNGEE. The CDR3 is CASSESPGDTQYF. CDR3 in DNA: TGTGCCAGCAGCGAGTCCCCGGGGGATACGCAGTATTTT.

This chain connects TRBV11-2 to TRBJ2-3, with 12 bases matching TRBD2. The CDR3 contains 16 residues. V was clipped by 1 base and J by 6 bases; unmatched bases: 5. Germline CDR1 and CDR2: SGHAT and FQNNGV. DNA of the CDR3: TGTGCCAGCAGCTTAGCGCCTAGCGGGAGGGAGGATACGCAGTATTTT. Translation gives CASSLAPSGREDTQYF.

This clone was observed a handful of times. The chain is built from TRBV4-3 and TRBJ2-1; TRBD1 matches 10 bases. V was clipped by 0 bases and J by 7 bases; unmatched bases: 9. CDR1 LGHNA and CDR2 YSLEER come from the germline V gene. The CDR3 consists of 17 residues. CDR3 sequence reads: CASSQDLRQGAKNEQFF. CDR3 nucleotide sequence: TGCGCCAGCAGCCAAGATCTGCGACAGGGGGCGAAAAATGAGCAGTTCTTC.

This clone was counted a few times. The chain couples TRBV10-2 to TRBJ1-5; D gene ambiguous. Trimming took off 2 bases at V and 0 bases at J, with 5 bases between the two ends. CDR1 WSHSY and CDR2 SAAADI come from the germline V gene. This CDR3 is 14 amino acids long. The CDR3 DNA follows: TGCGCCAGCAGTGAGGCAGCTAGCAATCAGCCCCAGCATTTT. Translating gives CASSEAASNQPQHF.

This chain links TRBV13 with TRBJ1-2, with D tentatively TRBD1 (6 bases). CDR1 is PRHDT and CDR2 is FYEKMQ in the germline V gene (reference sequence). Trimming shortened V by 3 bases and J by 4 bases, and 12 bases separated the two germline ends. The CDR3 has 14 amino acids. The CDR3 nucleotides are TGTGCCAGCAGCTTTACTGCAGGGGCCTATGGCTACACCTTC. Translated: CASSFTAGAYGYTF.

This clone turned up a few times. The gene calls are TRBV11-2 and TRBJ2-1; 8 positions agree with TRBD1. The CDR3 sequence is 13 residues long. Germline CDR1 SGHAT, CDR2 FQNNGV. V shed 1 base and J 14 bases; nucleotides not matched to a gene: 7. CDR3 nucleotide sequence: TGTGCCAGCAGCTTAGCGGGACAGGATTCCGAGTTCTTC. Protein: CASSLAGQDSEFF.

This rearrangement joins TRBV4-3 to TRBJ2-7; D gene uncertain. The V gene lost 6 bases and the J gene lost 0 bases, with 9 bases spanning the gap. The CDR3 loop spans 13 amino acids. In germline, CDR1 is LGHNA, CDR2 YSLEER. The CDR3 nucleotides read TGCGCCAGCAGTCCGGCAACCTCCTACGAGCAGTACTTC. This encodes CASSPATSYEQYF.

For the CDR3, the DNA is TGTGCCAGCAGTTTATTAGGCAGGGGGTTTGGCACCGGGGAGCTGTTTTTT. Translated, it gives CASSLLGRGFGTGELFF. The genes are TRBV27 and TRBJ2-2; 7 bases fit TRBD1. The germline V gene encodes CDR1 MNHEY and CDR2 SMNVEV (reference sequence). Unmatched junction bases numbered 9, after V lost 1 base and J lost 4 bases. The CDR3 length is 17 residues.

The DNA for the CDR3 is TGTGCCAGCAGCCTGGGACTCGGAGGGAATTCACCCCTCCACTTT. This codes for CASSLGLGGNSPLHF. This chain joins TRBV5-4 and TRBJ1-6; TRBD1 is a possible D gene (5 bases). The CDR3 has 15 residues. The V end lost 4 bases, the J end lost 7 bases, and 15 bases lay between the germline ends. Germline CDR1 reads SGHNT; CDR2 reads YYREEE (reference sequence).

This clone was seen more than once but under ten times. This chain connects TRBV7-9 to TRBJ1-5; the match to TRBD1 covers 8 bases. The germline CDR1 and CDR2 sequences are SEHNR and FQNEAQ (reference sequence). Trimming at V came to 5 bases and at J to 5 bases, leaving 5 bases not matched to a gene. This CDR3 contains 14 residues. The CDR3 DNA reads TGTGCCAGCAGCACAGGGGGATCAGATCAGCCCCAGCATTTT. Its protein is CASSTGGSDQPQHF.

The gene calls are TRBV5-6 and TRBJ2-1; the match to TRBD1 covers 12 bases. Germline V gene data show CDR1 as SGHDT and CDR2 as YYEEEE. This CDR3 spans 16 amino acids. J lost 8 bases, V lost 0 bases, and 6 bases had no gene match. CDR3 sequence (DNA): TGTGCCAGCAGCTTGGCTGGGACAGGGGGCATCGATGAGCAGTTCTTC. This encodes CASSLAGTGGIDEQFF. The whole variable domain, remainder taken from reference TRBV5-6 and TRBJ2-1, is DAGVTQSPTHLIKTRGQQVTLRCSPKSGHDTVSWYQQALGQGPQFIFQYYEEEERQRGNFPDRFSGHQFPNYSSELNVNALLLGDSALYLCASSLAGTGGIDEQFFGPGTRLTVL.